This entry lists 5 T cell receptor beta chains sequenced from one sample in a study of T cells in Graves' hyperthyroidism and ophthalmopathy (dated by TCRdb to the late 2010s). The library relied on multiplex PCR. The instrument given in TCRdb is Illumina HiSeq 2000. TCR beta CDR3 regions were amplified from RNA transcripts. A first-round RT-PCR of the TCR CDR3 used the HTBI primer set with the Qiagen OneStep RT-PCR kit. TCRdb's own reprocessing of the public reads used fastp at Q25 and MiXCR and kept productive beta chains. Identical CDR3 protein sequences are pooled into one entry, listed with their most common genes and DNA. Here the sample has about 760,000 distinct CDR3 sequences; roughly a third occur a single time. Jointly, the top ten make up less than 35% of the sample. Sequences were obtained from blood. The source is a woman aged 40 to 50 with Graves' hyperthyroidism.

DNA of the CDR3: TGTGCCAGCAGTGAACGGAGTTGGGGTTACGGCTACACCTTC. Translating gives CASSERSWGYGYTF. The chain uses TRBV2 and TRBJ1-2; no clear D. The CDR3 runs 14 residues. Trimming stripped 2 bases from V and 8 bases from J, with 15 bases between. The germline gives CDR1 SNHLY, CDR2 FYNNEI.

The sample holds many counts of this clonotype. The rearrangement uses TRBV24-1 and TRBJ1-5, with D uncertain. The germline V gene encodes CDR1 KGHDR and CDR2 SFDVKD. This CDR3 is built from 15 residues. The V and J ends lost 4 bases and 4 bases respectively, with 13 bases between them. The CDR3 loop reads CATSEARVENQPQHF. CDR3 sequence (DNA): TGTGCCACCAGTGAAGCAAGGGTAGAAAATCAGCCCCAGCATTTT.

This clonotype was found many times. This chain connects TRBV19 to TRBJ1-6; D is unresolved. Germline CDR1 LNHDA, CDR2 SQIVND (reference sequence). This CDR3 contains 13 residues. V lost 11 bases and J 5 bases, leaving 13 bases between the germline ends. This CDR3 is CAASRANNSPLHF. The CDR3 nucleotides are TGTGCCGCCTCGAGGGCGAATAATTCACCCCTCCACTTT.

Comments on this clonotype: Mismatch with germline at one junction end may stem from a read error. The rearrangement links TRBV7-9 to TRBJ2-7; D perhaps matches TRBD1 (6 bases). The length of the CDR3 is 14 residues. In germline, CDR1 is SEHNR, CDR2 FQNEAQ (reference sequence). CDR3 loop: CASSLVGASYGQYF. CDR3 sequence (DNA): TGTGCCAGCAGCTTGGTGGGGGCATCCTACGGGCAGTACTTC.

The chain joins TRBV19 to TRBJ2-5; no reliable D call. Germline lookup yields CDR1 LNHDA and CDR2 SQIVND (reference sequence). The CDR3 contains 15 residues. Trimming took off 3 bases at V and 1 base at J, with 12 bases between the two ends. The CDR3 spells CASSISADLQETQYF. CDR3 DNA: TGTGCCAGTAGTATCTCGGCGGACCTCCAAGAGACCCAGTACTTC.